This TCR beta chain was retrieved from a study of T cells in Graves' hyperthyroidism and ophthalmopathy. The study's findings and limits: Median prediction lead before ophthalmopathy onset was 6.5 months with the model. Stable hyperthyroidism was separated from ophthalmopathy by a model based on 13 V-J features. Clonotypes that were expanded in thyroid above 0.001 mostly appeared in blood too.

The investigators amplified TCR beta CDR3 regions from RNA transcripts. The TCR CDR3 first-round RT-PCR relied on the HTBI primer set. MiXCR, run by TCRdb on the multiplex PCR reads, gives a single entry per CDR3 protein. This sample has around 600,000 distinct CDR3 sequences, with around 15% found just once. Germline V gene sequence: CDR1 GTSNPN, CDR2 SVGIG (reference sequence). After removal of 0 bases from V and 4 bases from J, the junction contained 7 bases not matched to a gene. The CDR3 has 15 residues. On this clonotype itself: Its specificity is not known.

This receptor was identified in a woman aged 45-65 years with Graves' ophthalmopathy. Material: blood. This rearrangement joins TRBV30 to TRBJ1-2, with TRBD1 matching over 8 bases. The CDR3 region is CAWSVRAGGGYGYTF. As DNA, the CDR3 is TGTGCCTGGAGTGTACGGGCAGGGGGCGGCTATGGCTACACCTTC.